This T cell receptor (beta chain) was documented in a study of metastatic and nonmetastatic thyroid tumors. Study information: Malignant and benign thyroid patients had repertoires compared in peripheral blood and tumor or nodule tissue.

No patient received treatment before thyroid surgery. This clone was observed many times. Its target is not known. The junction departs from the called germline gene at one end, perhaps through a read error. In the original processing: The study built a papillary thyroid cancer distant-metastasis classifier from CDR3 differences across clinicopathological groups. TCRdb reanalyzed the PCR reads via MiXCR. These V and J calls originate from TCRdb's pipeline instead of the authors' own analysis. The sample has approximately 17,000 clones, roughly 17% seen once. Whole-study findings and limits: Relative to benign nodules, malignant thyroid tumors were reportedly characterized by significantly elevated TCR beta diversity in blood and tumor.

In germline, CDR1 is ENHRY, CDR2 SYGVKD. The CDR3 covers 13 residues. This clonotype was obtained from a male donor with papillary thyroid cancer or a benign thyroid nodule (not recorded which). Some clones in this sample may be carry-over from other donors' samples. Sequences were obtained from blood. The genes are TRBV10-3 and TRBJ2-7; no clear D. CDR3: CAISESYLDEQYF. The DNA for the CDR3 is TGTGCCATCAGCGAGTCCTACCTTGACGAGCAGTACTTC.